The 25 T cell receptor beta chains below come from one sample, sequenced in a study of tumor-infiltrating lymphocytes in primary liver carcinoma (dated by TCRdb to about 2017). TRIzol reagent was used to extract blood RNA from unsorted whole blood, while the DNeasy Blood & Tissue kit provided the germline DNA. The instrument given in TCRdb is Illumina HiSeq 2500. TCRbeta-specific cDNA was reverse-transcribed from 500 ng total RNA using a constant-region primer and ProtoScript II reverse transcriptase. The TCRbeta libraries were prepared through three rounds of nested multiplex PCR following a slightly modified ARM-PCR procedure. The first two PCR rounds used multiplex TRBV1-TRBV30 forward primers with a Cbeta reverse primer, each for about 10 cycles. The public sequencing data were trimmed at Q25 with fastp and processed into clonotypes with MiXCR by TCRdb, which kept only in-frame beta chains. All rows with the same CDR3 protein become a single entry with the most common DNA and genes. This sample comprises about 330,000 distinct CDR3 sequences, about two thirds of them detected only once. The ten largest clones add up to roughly 6% of the sample.

Sequenced sample: peripheral blood. These receptors originate from a man in his forties with primary liver carcinoma and hepatitis B virus infection.

The sample holds many counts of this clonotype. The chain has TRBV6-6 and TRBJ2-3; no reliable D call. Germline assignment: CDR1 MNHNY and CDR2 SVGAGI (reference sequence). V was clipped by 7 bases and J by 6 bases, with 17 bases between them. CDR3 size: 14 residues. The CDR3 loop is CASTPGGDGDTQYF. CDR3 sequence (DNA): TGTGCCAGCACTCCGGGTGGGGATGGTGATACGCAGTATTTT.

This clonotype was detected a few times. The rearrangement links TRBV28 to TRBJ2-7; TRBD1 agrees at 11 bases. The CDR3 runs 14 residues. Germline CDR1 reads MDHEN; CDR2 reads SYDVKM. The trim removed 5 bases at V and 10 bases at J, leaving 10 bases unmatched. In nucleotides, the CDR3 is TGTGCCAGCAGTAACGGACAGGGGGCGCCTAAACAGTACTTC. Its translation is CASSNGQGAPKQYF.

This clonotype was seen ten or more times. V usage is TRBV29-1 and J usage is TRBJ1-2; D remains unclear. There are 12 residues in the CDR3. The germline V gene encodes CDR1 SQVTM and CDR2 ANQGSEA. V gave up 4 bases and J gave up 6 bases, with 12 bases separating them. Here the CDR3 DNA reads TGCAGCGTTGCCGATAGGAGAGATGGCTACACCTTC. As protein: CSVADRRDGYTF.

Turning to this clonotype: At one end the junction does not follow the germline gene, possibly because of a read error. This chain links TRBV10-3 with TRBJ2-7; D remains ambiguous. The germline gives CDR1 ENHRY, CDR2 SYGVKD. The CDR3 extends over 12 amino acids. The DNA for the CDR3 is TGTGCCATCAGTGAAGCCGTGCACGATCAGTACTTC. It specifies CAISEAVHDQYF.

This sequence joins TRBV4-2 and TRBJ1-2, with no clear D. The CDR3 consists of 13 residues. V was trimmed by 6 bases and J by 4 bases, leaving 12 bases between them. Germline loops: CDR1 LGHNA, CDR2 YNFKEQ. The CDR3 bases are TGTGCCAGCAGATTGCTCCTCGGCTATGGCTACACCTTC. This gives the protein CASRLLLGYGYTF.

Remarks on this clonotype: At one of its ends the junction is not consistent with the germline gene, which may arise from a read error. The rearrangement links TRBV11-1 to TRBJ2-1, with D maybe TRBD2 (6 bases). CDR3 length: 18 residues. Germline V gene lookup returns CDR1 SGHAT and CDR2 FQDESV (reference sequence). The CDR3 sequence: CASSSSGTPPRGNNGQFF. CDR3 sequence (DNA): TGTGCCAGCAGCTCCTCCGGGACTCCCCCCCGGGGAAACAATGGGCAGTTCTTC.

V and J are TRBV10-3 and TRBJ2-3; D is unresolved. V lost 0 bases to trimming and J lost 3 bases, with 7 bases between them. CDR1 is ENHRY and CDR2 is SYGVKD in the germline V gene. The CDR3 is 14 residues long. CDR3 sequence: CAISESAWTDTQYF. CDR3 nucleotide sequence: TGTGCCATCAGTGAGTCGGCATGGACAGATACGCAGTATTTT.

This clonotype appeared once. Relative to the germline gene, one junction end is altered; a read error may explain this. V and J are TRBV11-1 and TRBJ2-7; 7 bases fit TRBD2. This CDR3 has 13 residues. CDR1 is SGHAT and CDR2 is FQDESV in the germline V gene (reference sequence). The CDR3, as DNA: TGTGCCAGAAGGAGGGAGGGTACCTACGAGCAGTACTTT. Translating gives CARRREGTYEQYF.

As for this clonotype: This may be a read error, as it is one base from a much larger clone. V is TRBV5-5 and J is TRBJ2-7; the match to TRBD2 covers 10 bases. The CDR3 has 15 amino acids. Germline-derived CDR1 and CDR2 are SGHKS and YYEKEE (reference sequence). For the CDR3, the DNA is TGTGTCAGCAGGGAGCGGGAGGGCCATTCCTACGAGCAGTACTTC. This translates into CVSREREGHSYEQYF.

The CDR3 bases are TGTGCCACCAGACATCCGCGACAGCCCACCCGCGAGCAGTACTTC. The encoded protein is CATRHPRQPTREQYF. V gene TRBV11-2 combines with J gene TRBJ2-7, with a possible D match to TRBD1 (5 bases). V lost 10 bases to trimming and J lost 6 bases, with 25 bases between them. CDR1 is SGHAT, CDR2 FQNNGV, per germline. CDR3 length: 15 residues. The entire variable domain, with the rest obtained from reference TRBV11-2 and TRBJ2-7, is as follows: EAGVAQSPRYKIIEKRQSVAFWCNPISGHATLYWYQQILGQGPKLLIQFQNNGVVDDSQLPKDRFSAERLKGVDSTLKIQPAKLEDSAVYLCATRHPRQPTREQYFGPGTRLTVT.

Comments on this clonotype: Because it lacks the conserved phenylalanine or tryptophan at the end, this CDR3 is likely a read error. The chain is built from TRBV11-3 and TRBJ2-1; D uncertain. The length of the CDR3 is 12 residues. Germline CDR1 is SGHNT and CDR2 is YENEEA. In DNA, the CDR3 is TGTGCCAGAAGCTTAGACACCAATGAGCAGTTCCTC. Protein product: CARSLDTNEQFL.

This clonotype occurred many times. CDR3: CASSEGRRESYNEQFF. As DNA, the CDR3 is TGTGCCAGCAGCGAGGGGAGGCGGGAATCCTACAATGAGCAGTTCTTC. This rearrangement joins TRBV12-3 or TRBV12-4 to TRBJ2-1; TRBD2 might be the D (6 bases). This CDR3 spans 16 amino acids. The V gene lost 6 bases and the J gene lost 1 base, with 16 bases spanning the gap.

This clonotype showed up just a few times. V gene TRBV28 combines with J gene TRBJ2-7; TRBD1 agrees at 9 bases. The CDR3 consists of 14 residues. V lost 4 bases to trimming and J lost 6 bases; unmatched junction nucleotides: 7. Germline values: CDR1 MDHEN, CDR2 SYDVKM. The CDR3: CASSSGQGRGEQYF. CDR3 DNA: TGTGCCAGCAGTTCGGGACAGGGCCGTGGCGAGCAGTACTTC.

This clonotype was counted at least ten times. For the CDR3, the DNA is TGCAGCGTTGAGGGGGCCGCCGGGACTAGCGCCCAAGAGACCCAGTACTTC. The encoded protein is CSVEGAAGTSAQETQYF. The V call is TRBV29-1, the J call TRBJ2-5; 10 bases align to TRBD2. Losses at the gene ends were 3 bases for V and 1 base for J; bases not matched to a gene: 11. The CDR3 is made up of 17 amino acids. The V gene's germline CDR1 is SQVTM and CDR2 ANQGSEA.

In regard to this clonotype: One end of the junction fails to match germline, which may point to a read error. The J gene is TRBJ1-1, the V gene TRBV10-3, with 7 positions matching TRBD1. The CDR3 is 13 amino acids. Germline lookup yields CDR1 ENHRY and CDR2 SYGVKD. In DNA form, the CDR3 reads TGTGCCACCAACAGGGGAGGGAACACTGAAGTTTTCTTT. This encodes CATNRGGNTEVFF.

J is TRBJ1-5 and V is TRBV28; D gene ambiguous. Germline CDR1 and CDR2: MDHEN and SYDVKM. V was shortened by 4 bases and J by 9 bases, with 7 bases between the two germline ends. CDR3 length: 11 residues. This chain's CDR3 is CASSSPGPQHF. The CDR3, as DNA: TGTGCCAGCAGTTCCCCGGGGCCCCAGCATTTT.

The chain couples TRBV6-6 to TRBJ1-3; possibly TRBD1 for D (6 bases). Trimming removed 0 bases from V and 0 bases from J, with 15 bases in between. This CDR3 has 18 amino acids. The germline CDR1 and CDR2 sequences are MNHNY and SVGAGI (reference sequence). Written as DNA, the CDR3 is TGTGCCAGCAGTTACTCGTTGAGGACAGCTACCTCTGGAAACACCATATATTTT. Encoded protein: CASSYSLRTATSGNTIYF.

For this clonotype: A read error may produce the germline difference seen at one junction end. The chain joins TRBV6-5 to TRBJ2-7; D is perhaps TRBD2 (5 bases). Looked up from germline, CDR1 is MNHEY and CDR2 is SVGAGI. The CDR3 consists of 15 residues. The CDR3 protein is CASSSPSWRSYKQYF. CDR3 nucleotides: TGTGCCAGCAGCTCCCCTAGCTGGAGGTCCTACAAGCAGTACTTC.

Comment on this clonotype: At one end, the junction sequence differs from germline, possibly due to a read error. The chain uses TRBV4-1 and TRBJ2-2; 10 bases align to TRBD1. The CDR3 length is 16 residues. Germline values: CDR1 MGHRA, CDR2 YSYEKL. The chain's CDR3 is CASNDPDRGLTGELFF. The CDR3 nucleotides are TGCGCCAGCAACGATCCGGACAGGGGGTTGACCGGGGAACTGTTTTTT.

This clonotype showed up many times. The chain carries TRBV6-6 and TRBJ2-5; D tentatively reads TRBD1 or TRBD2 (5 bases each). Germline V gene data show CDR1 as MNHNY and CDR2 as SVGAGI (reference sequence). V lost 6 bases, J lost 5 bases, and 19 bases lay in between. The CDR3 length is 15 residues. CDR3 DNA: TGTGCCAGCAGCCACGAGGGGTGGGCGGGTGAGACCCAGTACTTC. This gives the protein CASSHEGWAGETQYF.

This chain uses TRBV20-1 with TRBJ2-5; D is perhaps TRBD2 (5 bases). The germline V gene has CDR1 DFQATT and CDR2 SNEGSKA (reference sequence). The V end lost 6 bases, the J end lost 0 bases, and 14 bases lay between the germline ends. The CDR3 spans 14 residues. The CDR3 DNA reads TGCAGTGCCTTCGGAGCGGCAAACCAAGAGACCCAGTACTTC. Amino acids: CSAFGAANQETQYF.

In the case of this clonotype: It is likely a read error, because the conserved phenylalanine at the end of the CDR3 is missing. The chain combines TRBV5-3 with TRBJ2-7, with 10 bases identical to TRBD1. TRBV5-3 is an ORF, with its function uncertain. The J segment lost 5 bases and the V segment lost 2 bases, leaving 13 bases of the junction unmatched. The CDR3 is 17 residues long. The CDR3 DNA is TGTGCCAGAAGCTTACCCTGGGGACAGGGGTTTTGCGACGAGCAGTACCTC. Amino acids: CARSLPWGQGFCDEQYL.

This chain links TRBV7-9 with TRBJ2-3; D unresolved. The CDR3 has 12 amino acids. V lost 5 bases and J 4 bases, leaving 7 bases between the germline ends. Germline CDR1 SEHNR, CDR2 FQNEAQ (reference sequence). The CDR3 spells CASSLSADTQYF. For the CDR3, the DNA is TGTGCCAGCAGCCTGAGTGCAGATACGCAGTATTTT.

This chain joins TRBV6-2 or TRBV6-3 and TRBJ2-7; a weak D match, TRBD2 (6 bases). CDR3 length: 16 amino acids. The germline gives CDR1 MNHEY, CDR2 SVGEGT. The CDR3 nucleotides are TGTGTCAGGACTGGGACGGGACTTTCACACAATTACGAGCAGTACTTC. It specifies CVRTGTGLSHNYEQYF.

The V gene is TRBV5-1, the J gene TRBJ2-6, with D hard to call. Germline CDR1 is SGHRS and CDR2 is YFSETQ. The length of the CDR3 is 16 residues. Trimming removed 4 bases at V and 0 bases at J, with 11 bases between. This CDR3 is CASSPRVNSGANVLTF. The CDR3 region has the DNA TGCGCCAGCAGCCCTCGGGTGAACTCTGGGGCCAACGTCCTGACTTTC.